This TCR beta chain emerged from a study of T cell responses to AZD1222 COVID-19 vaccine. Study results and caveats: Breadth and depth of Spike-specific TCRs rose after two AZD1222 doses.

The assay was immunoSEQ multiplex PCR, and TCRdb's table has in-frame clones only and misses some. The sample includes 120,000 or so clones, over 90% of them seen just once. About this clone itself: Its antigen is as yet unknown.

The CDR3 has 13 amino acids. Germline V CDR1 and CDR2: LNHDA, SQIVND (reference sequence). The V end was cut by 2 bases, the J end by 9 bases, with 11 bases between. The specimen was peripheral blood, collected 28 days after the second AZD1222 dose. The receptor was derived from an adult who received the AZD1222 COVID-19 vaccine. This chain links TRBV19 with TRBJ2-1; a weak D match, TRBD2 (5 bases). CDR3 sequence: CASSITRGVEQFF. The CDR3 DNA sequence: TGTGCCAGTAGTATAACCCGGGGTGTTGAGCAGTTCTTC.